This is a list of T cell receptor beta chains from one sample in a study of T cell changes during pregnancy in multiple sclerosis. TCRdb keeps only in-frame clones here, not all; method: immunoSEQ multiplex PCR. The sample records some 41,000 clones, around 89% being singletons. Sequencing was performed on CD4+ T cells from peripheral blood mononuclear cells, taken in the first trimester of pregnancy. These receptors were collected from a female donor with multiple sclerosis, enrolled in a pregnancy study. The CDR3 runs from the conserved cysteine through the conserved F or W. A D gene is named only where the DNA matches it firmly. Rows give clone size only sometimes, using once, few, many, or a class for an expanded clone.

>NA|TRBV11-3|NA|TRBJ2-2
TGTGCCAGCAGCCTCAGGAGGGACACCGGGGAGCTGTTTTTT
CASSLRRDTGELFF
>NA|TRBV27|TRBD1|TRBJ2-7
TGTGCCAGCAGTTTACGGGACAGCACCTACGAGCAGTACTTC
CASSLRDSTYEQYF
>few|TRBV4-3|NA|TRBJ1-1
TGCGCCAGCAGCCAAGAATCCCTGGGAGCTGAAGCTTTCTTT
CASSQESLGAEAFF
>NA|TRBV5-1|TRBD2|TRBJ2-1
TGCGCCAGCAGCCGGCCTACTAGCGGGAGGATCTACAATGAGCAGTTCTTC
CASSRPTSGRIYNEQFF
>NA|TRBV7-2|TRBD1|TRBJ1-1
TGTGCCAGCAGCCTGGACAGGGATATAGTCACTGAAGCTTTCTTT
CASSLDRDIVTEAFF
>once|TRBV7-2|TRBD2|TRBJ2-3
TGTGCCAGCAGGGGGGGGTTAGCAGATACGCAGTATTTT
CASRGGLADTQYF
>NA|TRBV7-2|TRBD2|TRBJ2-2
TGTGCCAGCAGCCCCGCAGGGAGGGGCGGGGAGCTGTTTTTT
CASSPAGRGGELFF
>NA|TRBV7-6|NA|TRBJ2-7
TGTGCCAGCAGCTCTATAAAAAGAGACGAGCAGTACTTC
CASSSIKRDEQYF
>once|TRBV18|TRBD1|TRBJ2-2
TGTGCCAGCTCACTTGGACAGGTGACCGGGGAGCTGTTTTTT
CASSLGQVTGELFF
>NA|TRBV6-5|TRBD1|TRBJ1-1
TGTGCCAGCAGTTACAACCGACAGGGGCGGACTGAAGCTTTCTTT
CASSYNRQGRTEAFF
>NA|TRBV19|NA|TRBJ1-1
TGTGCCAGTAGTGCTACGGGACAAGTTTTAGGAACTGAAGCTTTCTTT
CASSATGQVLGTEAFF
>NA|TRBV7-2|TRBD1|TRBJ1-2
TGTGCCAGCAGCCCCGGGACAGTTAACTATGGCTACACCTTC
CASSPGTVNYGYTF
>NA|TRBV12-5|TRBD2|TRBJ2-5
TGTGCTAGTGGTTTGGCTAGCGGGGGGAGGAGGCTGGAGACCCAGTACTTC
CASGLASGGRRLETQYF
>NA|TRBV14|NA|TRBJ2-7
TGTGCCAGCAGCCCGATCCAGGGGACGGTGACCTACGAGCAGTACTTC
CASSPIQGTVTYEQYF
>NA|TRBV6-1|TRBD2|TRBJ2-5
TGTGCCAGCAAGGGAGGGCACCTTGGGACCCAGTACTTC
CASKGGHLGTQYF
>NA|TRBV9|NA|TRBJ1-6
TGTGCCAGCAGCGGATTTTCGGGTTCCTATAATTCACCCCTCCACTTT
CASSGFSGSYNSPLHF
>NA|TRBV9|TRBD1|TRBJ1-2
TGTGCCAGCAGCCCACGGACAGGGACTAACTATGGCTACACCTTC
CASSPRTGTNYGYTF
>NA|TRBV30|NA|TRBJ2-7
TGTGCCTGGAGTGTAAATGCAGGGCGCGAGCAGTACTTC
CAWSVNAGREQYF
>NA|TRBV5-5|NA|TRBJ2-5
TGTGCCAGCAGCTTATTCCAGGGGCTCGGAGGGACCCAGTACTTC
CASSLFQGLGGTQYF
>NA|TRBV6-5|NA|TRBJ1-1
TGTGCCAGCAGTTACTCGATCGGAGGAGGATTTGCTGAAGCTTTCTTT
CASSYSIGGGFAEAFF
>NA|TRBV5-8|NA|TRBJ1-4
TGTGCCAGCAGCCGATCGTGGGACATCCCAGCAACTAATGAAAAACTGTTTTTT
CASSRSWDIPATNEKLFF
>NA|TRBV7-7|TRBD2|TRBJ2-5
TGTGCCAGCAGCTCCTCCAGCGGGAGCCAAGAGACCCAGTACTTC
CASSSSSGSQETQYF
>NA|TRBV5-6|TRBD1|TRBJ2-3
TGTGCCAGCAGCTTCCCGGGACAGGGTAGTGATACGCAGTATTTT
CASSFPGQGSDTQYF
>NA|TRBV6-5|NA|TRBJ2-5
TGTGCCAGCAGCCCCGCAGGATTTGGGGAGACCCAGTACTTC
CASSPAGFGETQYF
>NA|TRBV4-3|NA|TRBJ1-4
TGCGCCAGCAGCCCCATCCACTGGGCTCGGGAATTACCAACTAATGAAAAACTGTTTTTT
CASSPIHWARELPTNEKLFF
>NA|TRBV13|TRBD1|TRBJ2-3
TGTGCCAGCAGCTACCAGGGGGCTACAGATACGCAGTATTTT
CASSYQGATDTQYF
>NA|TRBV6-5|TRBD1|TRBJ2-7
TGTGCCAGCAGTTACAGGGACAGGTCCTACGAGCAGTACTTC
CASSYRDRSYEQYF
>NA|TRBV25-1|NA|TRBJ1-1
TGTGCCAGCAGGTTGGGGGGAGGGAACACTGAAGCTTTCTTT
CASRLGGGNTEAFF
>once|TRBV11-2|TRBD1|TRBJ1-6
TGTGCCAGCAGCTCGTTACAGGGGAAAGATTCACCCCTCCACTTT
CASSSLQGKDSPLHF
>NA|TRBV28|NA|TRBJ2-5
TGTGCCAGCCGGACTGGGGGGAAAGAGACCCAGTACTTC
CASRTGGKETQYF
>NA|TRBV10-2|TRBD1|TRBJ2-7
TGCGCCAGCAGTGAGAGCCACGGGACAGGGGGCTACGAGCAGTACTTC
CASSESHGTGGYEQYF
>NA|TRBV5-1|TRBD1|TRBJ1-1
TGCGCCAGCAGCCCGCCGACAGGGTCCAACACTGAAGCTTTCTTT
CASSPPTGSNTEAFF
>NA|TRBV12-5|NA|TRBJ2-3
TGTGCTAGTGCCGTGACAGCGACTAGCACAGATACGCAGTATTTT
CASAVTATSTDTQYF
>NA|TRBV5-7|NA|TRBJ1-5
TGTGCCAGCAGCTTTGGAGGGGATCAGCCCCAGCATTTT
CASSFGGDQPQHF
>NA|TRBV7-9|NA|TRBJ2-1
TGTGCCAGCAGCACAAAGGGGGGGGCCGAGCAGTTCTTC
CASSTKGGAEQFF
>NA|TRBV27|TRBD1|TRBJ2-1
TGTGCCAGCAGTCCCCTGGACAGGGGTTTCGGGAATGAGCAGTTCTTC
CASSPLDRGFGNEQFF
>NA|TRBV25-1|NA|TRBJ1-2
TGTGCCAGCCAGGGTTTACAGGGCTACACCTTC
CASQGLQGYTF
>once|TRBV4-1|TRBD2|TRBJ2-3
TGCGCCAGCAGCCAAGATTTGGCGGGGGCAGATACGCAGTATTTT
CASSQDLAGADTQYF
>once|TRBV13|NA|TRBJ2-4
TGTGCCAGCAGCTTAGGGCTAGCCCCCAAAAACATTCAGTACTTC
CASSLGLAPKNIQYF
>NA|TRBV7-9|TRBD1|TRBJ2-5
TGTGCCAGCAGCACGGGACAGGGATTTCTTCAAGAGACCCAGTACTTC
CASSTGQGFLQETQYF
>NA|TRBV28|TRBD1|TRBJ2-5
TGTGCCAGCAGTTCGGGACAGGTAACCGAGACCCAGTACTTC
CASSSGQVTETQYF
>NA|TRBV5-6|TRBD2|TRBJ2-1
TGTGCCAGCAGCTTGATAGCGGGGTCCTCTATGGGAAATGAGCAGTTCTTC
CASSLIAGSSMGNEQFF
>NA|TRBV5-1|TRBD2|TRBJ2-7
TGCGCCAGCAGCGTGGGGTCTAGCGGGACCGAGCAGTACTTC
CASSVGSSGTEQYF
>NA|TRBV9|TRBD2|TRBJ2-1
TGTGCCAGCAGCGTAGAAGGCGGGGGGGCCGGGGAGCAGTTCTTC
CASSVEGGGAGEQFF
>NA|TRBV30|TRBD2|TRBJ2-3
TGTGCCTGGGCTAGCGGGGGGGATACGCAGTATTTT
CAWASGGDTQYF
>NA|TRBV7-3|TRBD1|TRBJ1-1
TGTGCCAGCAGCGCTACAGGGGAGGCCACTGAAGCTTTCTTT
CASSATGEATEAFF
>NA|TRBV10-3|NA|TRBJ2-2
TGTGCCTCCGGACATAACACCGGGGAGCTGTTTTTT
CASGHNTGELFF
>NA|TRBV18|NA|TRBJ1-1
TGTGCCAGCTCACCTACACAGGGACTGAACACTGAAGCTTTCTTT
CASSPTQGLNTEAFF
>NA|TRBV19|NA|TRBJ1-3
TGTGCCAGTAGTTCAGCGACCTCTGGAAACACCATATATTTT
CASSSATSGNTIYF